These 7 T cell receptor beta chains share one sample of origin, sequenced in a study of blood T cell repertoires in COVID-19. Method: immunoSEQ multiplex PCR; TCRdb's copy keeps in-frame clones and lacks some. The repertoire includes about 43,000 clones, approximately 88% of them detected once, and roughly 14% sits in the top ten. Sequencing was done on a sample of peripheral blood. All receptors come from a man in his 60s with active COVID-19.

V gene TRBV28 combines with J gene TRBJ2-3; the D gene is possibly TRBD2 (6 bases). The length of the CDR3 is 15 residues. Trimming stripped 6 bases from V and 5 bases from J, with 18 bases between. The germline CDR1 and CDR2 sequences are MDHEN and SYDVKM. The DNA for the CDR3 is TGTGCCAGCAGCCTGGGAGGAGGTAATGGAGATACGCAGTATTTT. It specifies CASSLGGGNGDTQYF. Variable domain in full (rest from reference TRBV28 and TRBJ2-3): DVKVTQSSRYLVKRTGEKVFLECVQDMDHENMFWYRQDPGLGLRLIYFSYDVKMKEKGDIPEGYSVSREKKERFSLILESASTNQTSMYLCASSLGGGNGDTQYFGPGTRLTVL.

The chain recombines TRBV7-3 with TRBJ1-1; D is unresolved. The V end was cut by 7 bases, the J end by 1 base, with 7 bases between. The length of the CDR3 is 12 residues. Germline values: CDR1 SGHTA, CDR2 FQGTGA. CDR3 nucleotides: TGTGCCAGCAAATCAGGGAACACTGAAGCTTTCTTT. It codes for CASKSGNTEAFF.

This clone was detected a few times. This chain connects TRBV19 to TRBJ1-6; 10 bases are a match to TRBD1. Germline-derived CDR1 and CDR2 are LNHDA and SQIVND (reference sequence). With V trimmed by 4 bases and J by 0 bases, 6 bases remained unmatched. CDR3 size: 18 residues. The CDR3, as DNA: TGTGCCAGTAGTACCCGCCGGACAGGGGGCTCCTATAATTCACCCCTCCACTTT. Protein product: CASSTRRTGGSYNSPLHF.

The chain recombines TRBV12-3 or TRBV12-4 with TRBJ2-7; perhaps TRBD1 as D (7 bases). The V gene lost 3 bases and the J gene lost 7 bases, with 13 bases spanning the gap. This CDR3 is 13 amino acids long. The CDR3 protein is CASSFTGAGEQYF. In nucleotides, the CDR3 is TGTGCCAGCAGTTTTACAGGGGCGGGGGAGCAGTACTTC.

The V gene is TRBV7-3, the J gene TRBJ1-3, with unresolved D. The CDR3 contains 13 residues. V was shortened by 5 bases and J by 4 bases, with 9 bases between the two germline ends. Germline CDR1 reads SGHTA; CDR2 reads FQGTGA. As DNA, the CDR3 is TGTGCCAGCAGCCATGGGCGCGGAAACACCATATATTTT. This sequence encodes CASSHGRGNTIYF.

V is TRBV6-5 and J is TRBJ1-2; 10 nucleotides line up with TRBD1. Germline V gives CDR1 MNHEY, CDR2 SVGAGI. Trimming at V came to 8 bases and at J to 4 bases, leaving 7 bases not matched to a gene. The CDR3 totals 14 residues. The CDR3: CASYRQGAVYGYTF. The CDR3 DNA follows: TGTGCCAGCTATCGACAGGGGGCAGTCTATGGCTACACCTTC.

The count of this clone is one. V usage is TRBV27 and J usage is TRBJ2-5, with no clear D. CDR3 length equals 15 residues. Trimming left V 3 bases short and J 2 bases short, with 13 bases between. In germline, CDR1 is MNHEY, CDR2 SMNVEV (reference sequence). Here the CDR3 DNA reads TGTGCCAGCAGTTTTTCACGAGGTGGTCAAGAGACCCAGTACTTC. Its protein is CASSFSRGGQETQYF.